The entry that follows covers one T cell receptor (beta chain) sequence. Its antigen target is currently unknown. The input lacks base qualities; no much larger clone sits a single base away. This record belongs to a study of shared clonotypes between healthy human individuals (dated by TCRdb to the early 2020s). About the investigation overall: The cohort comprised a couple of women and a few men aged 18 to 49 years. For each donor, CD4 naive and CD4 memory were each given three plates, CD8 naive was given two plates, and CD8 memory was given one plate. To estimate repertoire size and how much clonotype sharing occurs between individuals, the study deeply sequenced the blood TCR repertoires of about 5 healthy adults. Leukapheresis yielded between about 0.9 and 9 billion PBMCs per donor. Different laboratories and diverse techniques were used to prepare libraries and sequence TCR repertoires, to increase sequencing depth and limit assay-specific biases. General study outcomes and caveats: Larger estimated clonotype richness was generally found for naive subsets than for memory subsets. Sampling was restricted to blood, and TCR repertoires in tissues likely differ from the TCR repertoires found in blood. Sharing across a few donors was observed for approximately 5% of naive CD4, about 3.2% of naive CD8, 2% to 2.5% of memory CD4, and approximately 0.41% of memory CD8 clonotypes. Compared with non-shared clonotypes, clonotypes shared by all four sorted-subset donors had higher generation probabilities. Because the study included a small number of donors, the genetic and exposure-history diversity represented was limited. Pairwise subsampling indicated that sequencing depth was expected to affect the degree of clonotype sharing among donors. Even with the large sequencing depth, rarefaction of the sorted-subset datasets indicated that sequencing was incomplete.

TCR CDR3 regions were amplified from genomic DNA by multiplex PCR using the deep immunoSEQ assay. Genomic DNA extracted from each cell subset was distributed evenly over all wells of several immunoSEQ 96-well plates, and each plate served as one replicate. For sorted subsets, each replicate PCR was loaded with roughly 0.2 ug genomic DNA, equivalent to about 33,000 T cell genomes. The purified libraries were quantified using a Qubit 3.0 fluorometer, sized with a Bioanalyzer 2100, and then quantified again using the KAPA Library Quantification kit. Each immunoSEQ 96-well plate was sequenced on its own single-read 150-cycle Illumina NextSeq 550 flow cell. In the paper's pipeline: The immunoSEQ output contained only junctional sequences without quality scores, so filtering could not match that applied to full-length reads. Sequences were annotated with PyIR, a Python wrapper for IgBLAST v1.9, and V/J genes and CDR3 were assigned using IMGT germline references. Reads were removed for weak V/J assignments (E-value above 1e-6), missing CDR3, stop codons, out-of-frame junctions, or ambiguous translated residues. V3J clonotypes were defined by identical inferred V gene, J gene, and CDR3 amino acid sequence. To compute the percentage overlap between repertoires, the number of shared unique clonotypes was divided by the size of the smaller repertoire. RTK rarefaction, the Chao1 estimator, and Recon v2.1 estimates of unobserved clonotypes were used to assess repertoire richness. Generation probabilities were computed with OLGA for all TCRbeta clonotypes obtained by the gDNA method from four donors. TCRdb obtained this table from immuneACCESS and retained in-frame rearrangements with V and J assigned. These tables miss some clones; where compared with another copy, unresolved V genes account for less than half of the shortfall, and the remainder is unexplained. From that table come the V and J calls and clone size; the DNA was used to work out D and trimming. The sample table shows about 2 million clones, and about 95% are seen once. Of the sample, 0.1% to 0.15% falls within the top ten clones.

Reading the germline V gene gives CDR1 SNHLY and CDR2 FYNNEI. Trimming takes 8 bases from V and 8 bases from J, and the germline ends sit 24 bases apart. Inclusive of the bounding cysteine and phenylalanine, the CDR3 is 15 residues long. The kept DNA is CDR3 alone, 45 bases in frame from the first base. Donors were healthy HIV-negative adults with no recently reported acute infections or vaccinations. Every donor was a Caucasian adult residing in Nashville, Tennessee, USA. CD4+ T cells were enriched by magnetic negative selection, after which naive cells were positively selected on CD45RA and the negative fraction was taken as the memory subset. After blood collection by leukapheresis, PBMCs were isolated using Ficoll-Histopaque density gradient centrifugation and then cryopreserved in the vapor phase of liquid nitrogen. Analytical flow cytometry was used to check the purity and quantity of each magnetically sorted T cell population. Genomic DNA was isolated from every sorted fraction and measured by UV absorbance on a Nanodrop 2000c.

This chain is built from TRBV2 and TRBJ1-1, with TRBD1 as a weak D call on 5 bases. The sample comprised naive CD4+ T cells sorted from blood. This specimen's cell subset or site label, per the study, means: CD45RA+ positively selected. The receptor was isolated from a man between 18 and 35 years old in good health. The CDR3 loop reads CASVEGRNPGKEAFF. The DNA sequence follows: TGTGCCAGCGTTGAGGGGAGGAATCCGGGCAAAGAAGCTTTCTTT.